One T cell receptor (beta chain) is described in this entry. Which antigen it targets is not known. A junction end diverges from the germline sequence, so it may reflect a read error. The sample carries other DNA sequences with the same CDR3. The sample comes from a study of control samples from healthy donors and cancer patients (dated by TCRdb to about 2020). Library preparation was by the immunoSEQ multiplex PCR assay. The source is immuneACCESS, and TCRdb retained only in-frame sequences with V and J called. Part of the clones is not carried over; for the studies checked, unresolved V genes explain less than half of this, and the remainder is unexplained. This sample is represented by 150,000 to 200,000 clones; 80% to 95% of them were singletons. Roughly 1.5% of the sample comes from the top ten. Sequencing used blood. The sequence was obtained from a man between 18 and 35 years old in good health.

The bases are TGTGCCAGCAGCGCGGGACAGTTCCAAGAAACCCAGTACTTC. It codes for CASSAGQFQETQYF. The rearranged chain carries TRBV9 and TRBJ2-5; TRBD1 lines up with 7 middle nucleotides. According to the germline V gene, CDR1 reads SGDLS and CDR2 reads YYNGEE. The CDR3 numbers 14 residues from cysteine through phenylalanine. This entry keeps only the CDR3 DNA: 42 bases, framed from base 1.